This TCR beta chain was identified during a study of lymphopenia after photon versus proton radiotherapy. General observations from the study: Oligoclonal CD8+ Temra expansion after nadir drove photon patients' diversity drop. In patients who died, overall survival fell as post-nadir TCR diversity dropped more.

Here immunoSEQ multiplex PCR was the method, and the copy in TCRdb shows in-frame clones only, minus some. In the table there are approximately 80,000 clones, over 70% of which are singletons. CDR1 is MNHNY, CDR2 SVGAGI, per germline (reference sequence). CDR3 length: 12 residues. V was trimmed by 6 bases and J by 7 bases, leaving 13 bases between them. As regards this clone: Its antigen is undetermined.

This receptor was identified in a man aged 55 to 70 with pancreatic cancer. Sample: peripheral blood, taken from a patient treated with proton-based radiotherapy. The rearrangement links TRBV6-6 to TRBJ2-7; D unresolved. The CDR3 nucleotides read TGTGCCAGCAGCCCAAGACCGGATGAGCAGTACTTC. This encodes CASSPRPDEQYF.